This is a list of T cell receptor beta chains from one sample in a study of blood T cell repertoires in COVID-19. The repertoire was sequenced with immunoSEQ multiplex PCR; TCRdb's copy has only in-frame clones and lacks some. The table lists some 80,000 clones, about three quarters of them singletons, with around 21% in the top ten. The sample comprised peripheral blood. These receptors originate from a woman of 80 years or more with active or convalescent COVID-19. The CDR3 runs from the conserved cysteine through the conserved F or W. A D gene is named only where the DNA matches it firmly. Not all rows give a size; the values are once, few, many and, for expanded clones, a class.

size: -
J: TRBJ1-1
D: TRBD1
V: TRBV5-6
DNA: TGTGCCAGCAGCTTGAGGGACAGGGTCTACACTGAAGCTTTCTTT
CDR3: CASSLRDRVYTEAFF

size: -
J: TRBJ2-4
D: -
V: TRBV20-1
DNA: TGCAGTGCTAGCGGGAACATTCAGTACTTC
CDR3: CSASGNIQYF

size: -
J: TRBJ2-5
D: -
V: TRBV7-8
DNA: TGTGCCAGCAGCTTAATTCACAGCCAAGAGACCCAGTACTTC
CDR3: CASSLIHSQETQYF

size: -
J: TRBJ2-7
D: TRBD2
V: TRBV28
DNA: TGTGCCAGCAGTCGAAAACCGACTAGCGGGGGCTACGAGCAGTACTTC
CDR3: CASSRKPTSGGYEQYF

size: -
J: TRBJ2-7
D: -
V: TRBV19
DNA: TGTGCCAGTAGTATAGGAGGGTACGTCGACCACGAGCAGTACTTC
CDR3: CASSIGGYVDHEQYF

size: -
J: TRBJ1-4
D: -
V: TRBV2
DNA: TGTGCCAGCAACGAGGACGGGGGGAGTGAAAAACTGTTTTTT
CDR3: CASNEDGGSEKLFF

size: -
J: TRBJ1-4
D: TRBD1
V: TRBV30
DNA: TGTGCCTGGAGTGTAAAGGGGACAGATAATGAAAAACTGTTTTTT
CDR3: CAWSVKGTDNEKLFF

size: -
J: TRBJ1-2
D: TRBD1
V: TRBV10-2
DNA: TGCGCCAGCAGTGTGACCGGGACAGGGACCTATGGCTACACCTTC
CDR3: CASSVTGTGTYGYTF

size: -
J: TRBJ1-3
D: TRBD1
V: TRBV5-6
DNA: TGTGCCAGCTACCGACAGGGTGTGCCCTCTGGAAACACCATATATTTT
CDR3: CASYRQGVPSGNTIYF

size: -
J: TRBJ1-2
D: -
V: TRBV6-5
DNA: TGTGCCAGCAGTACCACAGACGCCTATGGCTACACCTTC
CDR3: CASSTTDAYGYTF

size: once
J: TRBJ2-7
D: -
V: TRBV7-2
DNA: TGTGCCAGCAGCCACTGGGACACCATAAGATGGACTTACGAGCAGTACTTC
CDR3: CASSHWDTIRWTYEQYF

size: -
J: TRBJ1-2
D: TRBD1
V: TRBV4-1
DNA: TGCGCCAGCAGCCATCGGACAGGCAGCAGGGTAGGTGGCTACACCTTC
CDR3: CASSHRTGSRVGGYTF

size: -
J: TRBJ2-1
D: -
V: TRBV2
DNA: TGTGCCAGCTGTGGTGGAGAAAGCTCCTACAATGAGCAGTTCTTC
CDR3: CASCGGESSYNEQFF

size: -
J: TRBJ2-2
D: -
V: TRBV2
DNA: TGTGCCAGCGAAGGAGACCGAGACACCGGGGAGCTGTTTTTT
CDR3: CASEGDRDTGELFF

size: -
J: TRBJ1-6
D: TRBD1
V: TRBV2
DNA: TGTGCCAGCAGTGCTCTGACAGGGAATTCACCCCTCCACTTT
CDR3: CASSALTGNSPLHF

size: -
J: TRBJ2-2
D: TRBD1
V: TRBV19
DNA: TGTGCCAGCTCCGGGACAGCGAACACCGGGGAGCTGTTTTTT
CDR3: CASSGTANTGELFF

size: -
J: TRBJ2-2
D: -
V: TRBV5-1
DNA: TGCGCCAGCAGCCCGACTCGAACCGGGGAGCTGTTTTTT
CDR3: CASSPTRTGELFF

size: -
J: TRBJ1-2
D: -
V: TRBV3-1/TRBV3-2
DNA: TGTGCCAGCAGCCACCGAGACAGTCTATGGGGCTACACCTTC
CDR3: CASSHRDSLWGYTF

size: -
J: TRBJ2-5
D: -
V: TRBV18
DNA: TGTGCCAGCTCACCACCGGGGAGGGAGACCCAGTACTTC
CDR3: CASSPPGRETQYF

size: -
J: TRBJ2-1
D: -
V: TRBV7-6
DNA: TGTGCCAGCAGCTTAGACCCCGGGGGGCGGGGATACAATGAGCAGTTCTTC
CDR3: CASSLDPGGRGYNEQFF

size: -
J: TRBJ2-2
D: TRBD1
V: TRBV11-2
DNA: TGTGCCAGCAGACAAGGAACGGGCAGGGGGCGAGGAGGGGAGCTGTTTTTT
CDR3: CASRQGTGRGRGGELFF

size: -
J: TRBJ1-6
D: -
V: TRBV7-2
DNA: TGTGCCAGCAGCTTAGCTCGAAGGGGCCTACTTTTTACTTCACCCCTCCACTTT
CDR3: CASSLARRGLLFTSPLHF

size: -
J: TRBJ2-5
D: -
V: TRBV7-2
DNA: TGTGCCAGCAGCTTAGACGGTCGGGGTCAAGAGACCCAGTACTTC
CDR3: CASSLDGRGQETQYF

size: -
J: TRBJ2-2
D: -
V: TRBV18
DNA: TGTGCCAGCTCACCTCGAGAGGACGGGGGCACCGGGGAGCTGTTTTTT
CDR3: CASSPREDGGTGELFF

size: few
J: TRBJ1-1
D: -
V: TRBV15
DNA: TGTGCCACCAGCAGAGATACCGCGGGCACTGAAGCTTTCTTT
CDR3: CATSRDTAGTEAFF

size: -
J: TRBJ1-2
D: -
V: TRBV7-9
DNA: TGTGCCAGCAGCTTAGTTACAGCCTATGGCTACACCTTC
CDR3: CASSLVTAYGYTF

size: -
J: TRBJ1-1
D: -
V: TRBV28
DNA: TGTGCCAGCAGTGGAGTCAGGGCGGAGGGGACTGAAGCTTTCTTT
CDR3: CASSGVRAEGTEAFF

size: -
J: TRBJ2-7
D: -
V: TRBV2
DNA: TGTGCCAGCAGCTTGGACGGGGTTCTCGGCGAGCAGTACTTC
CDR3: CASSLDGVLGEQYF

size: -
J: TRBJ2-3
D: TRBD2
V: TRBV7-2
DNA: TGTGCCAGCAGCTTATTAAGCGGGGGAACGGGAGATACGCAGTATTTT
CDR3: CASSLLSGGTGDTQYF

size: -
J: TRBJ1-5
D: -
V: TRBV6-2/TRBV6-3
DNA: TGTGCCAGCAGCCCTCAGACAGGATATAGCAATCAGCCCCAGCATTTT
CDR3: CASSPQTGYSNQPQHF

size: -
J: TRBJ1-5
D: -
V: TRBV28
DNA: TGTGCCAGCAGTTTGGTACAGTATAGCAATCAGCCCCAGCATTTT
CDR3: CASSLVQYSNQPQHF

size: -
J: TRBJ2-3
D: -
V: TRBV15
DNA: TGTGCCACCAGCAGCGGGATTACGCAGTATTTT
CDR3: CATSSGITQYF

size: -
J: TRBJ1-2
D: TRBD1
V: TRBV30
DNA: TGTGCCTGGGGACAGGCGGGGTTCTATGGCTACACCTTC
CDR3: CAWGQAGFYGYTF

size: -
J: TRBJ2-5
D: -
V: TRBV5-6
DNA: TGTGCCAGCAGTCGAACAGACCAAGAGACCCAGTACTTC
CDR3: CASSRTDQETQYF

size: -
J: TRBJ1-2
D: -
V: TRBV5-1
DNA: TGCGCCAGCAGCTTGGCTGGGACAACCGGGGGCTACACCTTC
CDR3: CASSLAGTTGGYTF

size: -
J: TRBJ1-2
D: TRBD1
V: TRBV7-2
DNA: TGTGCCAGCAGCTTAGGGGCTAGGACAGGGGGCTTATGGGGCTACACCTTC
CDR3: CASSLGARTGGLWGYTF

size: once
J: TRBJ2-7
D: -
V: TRBV3-1/TRBV3-2
DNA: TGTGCCAGCAGCCAAGACCTAGCGATTAGCTACGAGCAGTACTTC
CDR3: CASSQDLAISYEQYF

size: -
J: TRBJ2-3
D: -
V: TRBV7-3
DNA: TGTGCCAGCAGCTTATGGGCAGGGAGCACAGATACGCAGTATTTT
CDR3: CASSLWAGSTDTQYF

size: few
J: TRBJ1-6
D: -
V: TRBV20-1
DNA: TGCAGTGCCCCTCCCCTCCACTTT
CDR3: CSAPPLHF

size: -
J: TRBJ2-7
D: TRBD1
V: TRBV11-3
DNA: TGTGCCAGCAGCTTGTCGCAGGGGGCAGACGAGCAGTACTTC
CDR3: CASSLSQGADEQYF

size: -
J: TRBJ1-5
D: TRBD1
V: TRBV6-1
DNA: TGTGCCAGCAGTGGGGGACAGGGTTGGGGCAATCAGCCCCAGCATTTT
CDR3: CASSGGQGWGNQPQHF

size: once
J: TRBJ2-7
D: -
V: TRBV13
DNA: TGTGCCAGCAGCCTATACACTGGCGGGTACGAGCAGTACTTC
CDR3: CASSLYTGGYEQYF

size: -
J: TRBJ1-2
D: -
V: TRBV6-5
DNA: TGTGCCAGCAGTTACGGAGGGGTTAACCCTCTTGGCTACACCTTC
CDR3: CASSYGGVNPLGYTF

size: -
J: TRBJ1-5
D: -
V: TRBV6-6
DNA: TGTGCCAGCAGTGACGGACAGCCCAATCAGCCCCAGCATTTT
CDR3: CASSDGQPNQPQHF

size: -
J: TRBJ2-5
D: -
V: TRBV18
DNA: TGTGCCAGCTCACCCTCGGGGTATGCGGAGACCCAGTACTTC
CDR3: CASSPSGYAETQYF

size: -
J: TRBJ2-4
D: -
V: TRBV5-4
DNA: TGTGCCAGCAGCGCCCAGGGTGCCAAAAACATTCAGTACTTC
CDR3: CASSAQGAKNIQYF

size: -
J: TRBJ2-3
D: -
V: TRBV19
DNA: TGTGCCAGTAGTACTAAAGGGGCAGATACGCAGTATTTT
CDR3: CASSTKGADTQYF

size: -
J: TRBJ2-3
D: -
V: TRBV9
DNA: TGTGCCAGCAGTGGCTTGGGGGGTTCCACAGATACGCAGTATTTT
CDR3: CASSGLGGSTDTQYF

size: -
J: TRBJ1-1
D: -
V: TRBV3-1/TRBV3-2
DNA: TGTGCCAGCAGTCCCAGGGTCGCCGGGAACACTGAAGCTTTCTTT
CDR3: CASSPRVAGNTEAFF

size: -
J: TRBJ2-2
D: -
V: TRBV2
DNA: TGTGCCAGCAGTGATCCGGGAGAGAACACCGGGGAGCTGTTTTTT
CDR3: CASSDPGENTGELFF

size: -
J: TRBJ1-4
D: -
V: TRBV20-1
DNA: TGCAGTGCTAGTTCCGACAGGAGTAGGGAAAAACTGTTTTTT
CDR3: CSASSDRSREKLFF

size: -
J: TRBJ2-1
D: -
V: TRBV10-3
DNA: TGTGCCATCAGGGCAGTGCTCAACAATGAGCAGTTCTTC
CDR3: CAIRAVLNNEQFF

size: many
J: TRBJ1-5
D: -
V: TRBV2
DNA: TGTGCCAGCAGTGCGGACAGTGATCAGCCCCAGCATTTT
CDR3: CASSADSDQPQHF

size: -
J: TRBJ2-5
D: -
V: TRBV27
DNA: TGTGCCAGCAGTTTAACTTTGTATAACGTGATCTCCGGAGAGACCCAGTACTTC
CDR3: CASSLTLYNVISGETQYF

size: -
J: TRBJ2-3
D: TRBD1
V: TRBV28
DNA: TGTGCCAGCAGTTTTGGGGACAGGGACAGCTCAGATACGCAGTATTTT
CDR3: CASSFGDRDSSDTQYF

size: -
J: TRBJ1-2
D: -
V: TRBV6-5
DNA: TGTGCCAGCACCTCTACCGGGTGGGGCTACACCTTC
CDR3: CASTSTGWGYTF

size: -
J: TRBJ2-2
D: -
V: TRBV4-1
DNA: TGCGCCAGCAGCCAAGTATCAGACATACCCACCGGGGAGCTGTTTTTT
CDR3: CASSQVSDIPTGELFF

size: -
J: TRBJ1-3
D: -
V: TRBV7-2
DNA: TGTGCCAGCAGCCCCGAGGGCTCTGGAAACACCATATATTTT
CDR3: CASSPEGSGNTIYF